Listed below are T cell receptor beta chains from one sample, sequenced in a study of human T cells and chemical hapten exposure. TCRdb itself ran the RACE reads through MiXCR, one entry per CDR3 protein. The sample records fewer than 140,000 distinct CDR3 sequences, roughly 12% being singletons. Sequenced material: whole blood, taken in connection with sensitization to the hapten diphenylcyclopropenone (DPC). These receptors came from a woman aged 50 to 60 with alopecia areata. Some clones in this sample may be carry-over from other donors' samples. Both conserved end residues are part of each CDR3. The order of the fields is D gene, J gene, clone size, V gene, CDR3 protein, CDR3 DNA. The D gene is left open where the match is weak. Clone size is given for some rows only: seen once, a few or many times, or a class if the clone is expanded.

>.|TRBJ2-2|few|TRBV7-9
CASRIYTGELFF
TGTGCCAGTCGAATATACACCGGGGAGCTGTTTTTT
>.|TRBJ1-5|few|TRBV7-9
CASSLEHGGQPQHF
TGTGCCAGCAGCTTGGAACATGGAGGGCAACCCCAGCATTTT
>.|TRBJ1-1|.|TRBV20-1
CSARTGSSTEAFF
TGCAGTGCCAGAACAGGGTCGAGCACTGAAGCTTTCTTT
>.|TRBJ2-5|.|TRBV6-6
CASSWDRRIQETQYF
TGTGCCAGCAGTTGGGACCGTCGAATCCAAGAGACCCAGTACTTC
>TRBD2|TRBJ2-5|few|TRBV27
CASSFGVAGGPLQETQYF
TGTGCCAGCAGTTTCGGGGTAGCGGGGGGGCCTTTGCAAGAGACCCAGTACTTC
>TRBD2|TRBJ2-7|.|TRBV28
CAHWAGGPAEQYF
TGTGCCCACTGGGCGGGAGGGCCGGCGGAGCAGTACTTC
>.|TRBJ2-1|.|TRBV7-9
CASSPTQGESSYNVQFF
TGTGCCAGCAGCCCAACACAGGGCGAAAGCTCCTACAATGTGCAGTTCTTC
>TRBD2|TRBJ2-7|many|TRBV29-1
CSVGREPSYEQYF
TGCAGCGTTGGGCGGGAGCCCTCCTACGAGCAGTACTTC
>.|TRBJ2-1|few|TRBV3-2
CASSHNDAGYEQFF
TGTGCCAGCAGCCACAACGATGCGGGCTATGAGCAGTTCTTC
>.|TRBJ2-3|few|TRBV15
CATSRDSGAGRTDTQYF
TGTGCCACCAGCAGAGATAGTGGGGCGGGGCGGACAGATACGCAGTATTTT
>TRBD1|TRBJ2-3|few|TRBV27
CASSTPGTGVLGDTQYF
TGTGCCAGCAGCACCCCTGGGACAGGGGTCTTAGGGGATACGCAGTATTTT
>TRBD2|TRBJ2-3|few|TRBV18
CASSQLAGDKDTQYF
TGTGCCAGCTCACAACTAGCGGGAGATAAAGATACGCAGTATTTT
>.|TRBJ2-2|.|TRBV5-4
CASSLGQIYTGELFF
TGTGCCAGCAGCTTGGGGCAGATTTACACCGGGGAGCTGTTTTTT
>.|TRBJ2-3|.|TRBV28
CASSLSLGLATTQYF
TGTGCCAGCAGTTTATCCCTCGGGCTAGCGACTACGCAGTATTTT
>.|TRBJ2-2|.|TRBV9
CASTADALGTGELFF
TGTGCCAGTACGGCGGACGCACTCGGGACCGGGGAGCTGTTTTTT
>.|TRBJ1-5|.|TRBV12-3/TRBV12-4
CASTILGARNNQPQHF
TGTGCCAGCACCATCCTGGGGGCTAGGAACAATCAGCCCCAGCATTTT
>.|TRBJ1-6|.|TRBV20-1
CSARLGAGNPYNSPLHF
TGCAGTGCTAGATTGGGGGCCGGCAACCCCTATAATTCACCCCTCCACTTT
>.|TRBJ1-5|.|TRBV10-1
CASSEPAWDGTASWPQHF
TGCGCCAGCAGTGAACCTGCTTGGGATGGGACCGCCTCTTGGCCCCAGCATTTT
>.|TRBJ1-4|few|TRBV5-8
CASSLSRLF
TGTGCCAGCAGCTTGTCCAGGCTTTTT
>TRBD1|TRBJ1-2|.|TRBV25-1
CASSEYSGGLDGYTF
TGTGCCAGCAGTGAATATTCAGGGGGCCTAGATGGCTACACCTTC
>.|TRBJ2-2|.|TRBV2
CASSVRANTGELFF
TGTGCCAGCAGTGTTCGGGCGAACACCGGGGAGCTGTTTTTT
>TRBD2|TRBJ2-3|.|TRBV12-5
CASGPGTSGDTQYF
TGTGCTAGTGGTCCAGGGACTAGCGGAGATACGCAGTATTTT
>.|TRBJ2-7|few|TRBV5-6
CASSLSLKGYEQYF
TGTGCCAGCAGCTTGTCACTAAAGGGGTACGAGCAGTACTTC
>TRBD2|TRBJ2-3|.|TRBV25-1
CASSEPAGATDTQYF
TGTGCCAGCAGTGAACCAGCGGGAGCCACAGATACGCAGTATTTT
>.|TRBJ1-2|.|TRBV4-1
CASSPRANDGYTF
TGCGCCAGTAGCCCCAGGGCCAACGATGGCTACACCTTC
>.|TRBJ1-5|few|TRBV20-1
CSAREGRGSNQPQHF
TGCAGTGCTAGAGAGGGGAGGGGTTCCAATCAGCCCCAGCATTTT
>.|TRBJ1-2|.|TRBV10-3
CAISEYRTNYGYTF
TGTGCCATCAGTGAATACAGGACTAACTATGGCTACACCTTC
>.|TRBJ1-5|once|TRBV28
CASSSTGNGNQPQHF
TGTGCCAGCAGCAGTACAGGGAACGGCAATCAGCCCCAGCATTTT
>.|TRBJ1-1|.|TRBV28
CASGRYDEAFF
TGTGCCAGCGGCCGATATGATGAAGCTTTCTTT
>.|TRBJ2-3|many|TRBV28
CASSLPSSFGPDTQYF
TGTGCCAGCAGTTTACCCTCTAGCTTTGGGCCAGATACGCAGTATTTT
>.|TRBJ2-7|.|TRBV12-3/TRBV12-4
CASSQEWTYEQYF
TGTGCCAGCAGCCAGGAGTGGACCTACGAGCAGTACTTC
>.|TRBJ1-5|few|TRBV2
CASSGQSNNQPQHF
TGTGCCAGCAGTGGACAGTCGAATAATCAGCCCCAGCATTTT
>.|TRBJ2-7|few|TRBV7-2
CASSPSRTSYEQYF
TGTGCCAGCAGCCCATCCAGGACCAGCTACGAGCAGTACTTC
>TRBD2|TRBJ2-3|.|TRBV12-3/TRBV12-4
CASSAPLAGGTDTQYF
TGTGCCAGCAGTGCCCCACTGGCGGGGGGCACAGATACGCAGTATTTT
>.|TRBJ2-3|.|TRBV5-6
CASSLEHGEHTQYF
TGTGCCAGCAGCTTGGAACACGGCGAACATACGCAGTATTTT
>.|TRBJ2-4|.|TRBV7-9
CASSLGAQLTKNIQYF
TGTGCCAGCAGCTTGGGAGCACAGTTAACCAAAAACATTCAGTACTTC
>.|TRBJ1-1|.|TRBV14
CASSQQDPLNTEAFF
TGTGCCAGCAGCCAACAGGACCCACTGAACACTGAAGCTTTCTTT
>.|TRBJ2-6|.|TRBV6-6
CASSYGTTFSSGANVLTF
TGTGCCAGCAGCTACGGGACAACCTTTAGCTCTGGGGCCAACGTCCTGACTTTC
>TRBD1|TRBJ2-5|few|TRBV28
CASSLQGAAETQYF
TGTGCCAGCAGCTTACAGGGGGCCGCAGAGACCCAGTACTTC
>TRBD1|TRBJ1-4|few|TRBV28
CASSFGAGGREKLFF
TGTGCCAGCAGTTTTGGGGCAGGGGGACGCGAAAAACTGTTTTTT
>TRBD1|TRBJ1-1|.|TRBV6-6
CASTFRERGLDTEAFF
TGTGCCAGCACCTTCCGGGAGAGGGGGCTGGACACTGAAGCTTTCTTT
>.|TRBJ1-4|.|TRBV6-1
CASSEDRANEKLFF
TGTGCCAGCAGTGAAGACAGGGCGAATGAAAAACTGTTTTTT